A selection of T cell receptor beta chains follows, all from one sample in a study of T cell responses to AZD1222 COVID-19 vaccine. This table comes from immunoSEQ multiplex PCR, and its TCRdb copy is limited to in-frame clones, with some not included. The data hold 100,000 to 150,000 clones, with 89% observed a single time. The sequenced sample was peripheral blood, obtained on day 0 of AZD1222 vaccination. The receptors stem from an adult in good health. CDR3s include the opening cysteine and the closing phenylalanine or tryptophan.

TRBJ2-7 TRBV5-8 CASSLATGIYEQYF
TRBJ2-2 TRBV4-3 CASSQDRTRGGELFF
TRBJ1-2 TRBV9 CASSVGGQPNYGYTF
TRBJ1-4 TRBV5-8 CASSWAELFSDEKLFF
TRBJ2-1 TRBV27 CASSPSGSPTYNEQFF
TRBJ1-1 TRBV28 CASSHQGMNTEAFF
TRBJ1-1 TRBV27 CASSPGTRRNTEAFF
TRBJ1-6 TRBV6-2/TRBV6-3 CASSYPKLYRDYNSPLHF
TRBJ2-7 TRBV27 CASSLSGGSFYEQYF
TRBJ1-1 TRBV19 CASSTRDSEAFF
TRBJ2-7 TRBV11-2 CAVGGDHVFYEQYF
TRBJ1-6 TRBV20-1 CSASPGVGNSPLHF
TRBJ1-2 TRBV29-1 CSAPGQGGYTF
TRBJ2-1 TRBV19 CASSTSGLGLAEQFF
TRBJ2-3 TRBV7-9 CASSLGLRGDTQYF
TRBJ1-2 TRBV18 CASSPGGNYGYTF